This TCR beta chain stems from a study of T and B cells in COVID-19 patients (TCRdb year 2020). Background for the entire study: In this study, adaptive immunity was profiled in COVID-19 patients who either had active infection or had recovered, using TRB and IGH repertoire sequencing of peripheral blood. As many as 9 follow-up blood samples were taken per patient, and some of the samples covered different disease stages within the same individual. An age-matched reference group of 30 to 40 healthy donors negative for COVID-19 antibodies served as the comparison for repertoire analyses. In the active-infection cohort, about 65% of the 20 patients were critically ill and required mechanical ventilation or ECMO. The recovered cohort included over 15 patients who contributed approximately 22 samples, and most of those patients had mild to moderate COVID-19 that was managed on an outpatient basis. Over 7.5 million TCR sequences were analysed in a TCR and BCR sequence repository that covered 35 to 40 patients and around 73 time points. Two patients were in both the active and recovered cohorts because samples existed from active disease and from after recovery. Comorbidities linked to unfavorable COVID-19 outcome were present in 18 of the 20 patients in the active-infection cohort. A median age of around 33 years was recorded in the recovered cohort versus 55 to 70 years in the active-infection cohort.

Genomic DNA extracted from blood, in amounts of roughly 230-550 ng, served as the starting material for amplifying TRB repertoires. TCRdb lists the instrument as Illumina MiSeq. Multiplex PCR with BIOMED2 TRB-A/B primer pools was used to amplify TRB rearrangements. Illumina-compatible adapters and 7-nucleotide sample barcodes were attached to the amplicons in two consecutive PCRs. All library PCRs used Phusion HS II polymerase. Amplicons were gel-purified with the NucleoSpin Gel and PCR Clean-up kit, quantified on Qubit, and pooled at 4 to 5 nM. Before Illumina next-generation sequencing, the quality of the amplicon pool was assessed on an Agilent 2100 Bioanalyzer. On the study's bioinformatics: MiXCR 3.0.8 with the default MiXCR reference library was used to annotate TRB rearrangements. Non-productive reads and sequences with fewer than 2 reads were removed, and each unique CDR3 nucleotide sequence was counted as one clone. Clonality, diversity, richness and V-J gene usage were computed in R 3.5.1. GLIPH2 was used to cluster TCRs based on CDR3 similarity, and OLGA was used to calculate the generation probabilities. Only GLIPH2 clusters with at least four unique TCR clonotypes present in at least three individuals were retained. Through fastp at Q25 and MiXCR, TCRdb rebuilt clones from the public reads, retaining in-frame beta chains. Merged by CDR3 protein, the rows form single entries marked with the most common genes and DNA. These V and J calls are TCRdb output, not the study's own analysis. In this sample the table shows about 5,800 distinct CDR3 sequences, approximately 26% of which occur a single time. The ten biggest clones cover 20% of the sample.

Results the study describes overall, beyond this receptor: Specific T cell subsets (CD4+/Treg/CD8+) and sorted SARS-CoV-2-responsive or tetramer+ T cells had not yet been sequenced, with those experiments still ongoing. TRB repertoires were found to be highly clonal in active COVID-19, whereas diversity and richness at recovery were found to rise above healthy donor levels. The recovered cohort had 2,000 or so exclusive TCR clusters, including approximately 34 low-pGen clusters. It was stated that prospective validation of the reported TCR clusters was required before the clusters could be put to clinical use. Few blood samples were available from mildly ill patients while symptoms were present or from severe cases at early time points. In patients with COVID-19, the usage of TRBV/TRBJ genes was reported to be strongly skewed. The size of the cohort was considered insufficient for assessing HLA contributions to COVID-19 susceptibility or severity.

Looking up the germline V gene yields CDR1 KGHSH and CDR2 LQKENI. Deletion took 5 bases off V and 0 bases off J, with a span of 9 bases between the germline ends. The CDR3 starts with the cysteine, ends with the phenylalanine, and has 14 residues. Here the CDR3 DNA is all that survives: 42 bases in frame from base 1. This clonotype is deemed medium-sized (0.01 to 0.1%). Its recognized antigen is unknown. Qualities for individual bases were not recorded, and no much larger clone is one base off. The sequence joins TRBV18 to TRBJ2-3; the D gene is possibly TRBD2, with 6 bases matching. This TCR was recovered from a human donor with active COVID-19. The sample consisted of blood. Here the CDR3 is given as CASSSSGSTDTQYF. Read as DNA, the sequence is TGTGCCAGCTCATCCAGCGGGAGCACAGATACGCAGTATTTT.